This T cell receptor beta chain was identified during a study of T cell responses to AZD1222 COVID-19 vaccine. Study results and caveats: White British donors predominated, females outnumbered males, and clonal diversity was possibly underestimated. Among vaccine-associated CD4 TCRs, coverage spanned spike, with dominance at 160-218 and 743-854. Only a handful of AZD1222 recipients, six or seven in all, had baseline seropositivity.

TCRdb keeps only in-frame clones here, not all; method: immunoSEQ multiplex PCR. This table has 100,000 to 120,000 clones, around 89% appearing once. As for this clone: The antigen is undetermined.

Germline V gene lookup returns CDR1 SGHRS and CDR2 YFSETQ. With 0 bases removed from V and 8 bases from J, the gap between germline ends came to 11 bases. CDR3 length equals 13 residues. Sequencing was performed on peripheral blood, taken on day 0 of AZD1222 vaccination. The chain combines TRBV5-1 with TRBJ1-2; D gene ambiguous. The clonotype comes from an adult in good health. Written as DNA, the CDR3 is TGCGCCAGCAGCTTGGAGTCCTTGGGAGGCTACACCTTC. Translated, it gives CASSLESLGGYTF.